These 27 T cell receptor beta chains were all obtained from the same sample, sequenced in a study of T cell changes during pregnancy in multiple sclerosis (dated by TCRdb to between 2017 and 2020). Receptor amplification or capture employed the immunoSEQ multiplex PCR assay. The clones in this table, taken by TCRdb from immuneACCESS, are in-frame only. Not every clone is retained; where verified, under half of the shortfall comes from an unresolved V gene, and the cause of the rest is unknown. The sample records about 93,000 clones, over 80% of which are singletons. About 2% of the sample goes to the ten largest clones. Sequenced here: peripheral blood, sampled after pregnancy. Receptors were obtained from a female donor with multiple sclerosis, enrolled in a pregnancy study.

This chain's CDR3 is CAISAQTGNTIYF. The DNA of the CDR3 is TGTGCCATCAGTGCACAGACAGGAAACACCATATATTTT. V is TRBV10-3 and J is TRBJ1-3; unclear D gene. The V end lost 4 bases, the J end lost 4 bases, and 8 bases lay between the germline ends. The CDR3 loop spans 13 amino acids. CDR1 and CDR2 (germline): ENHRY, SYGVKD.

The CDR3 DNA reads TGTGCCAGCAGTCAACTCGCACGGGACAGGACCCTTCCCTACGAGCAGTACTTC. It specifies CASSQLARDRTLPYEQYF. The chain uses TRBV28 and TRBJ2-7; 8 positions agree with TRBD1. Germline CDR1 and CDR2: MDHEN and SYDVKM. CDR3 length equals 18 residues. V shed 5 bases, J shed 2 bases, and the junction held 17 bases outside the gene matches.

This clone is a singleton in its sample. The V and J genes are TRBV7-2 and TRBJ1-4; D gene unclear. The germline V gene encodes CDR1 SGHTA and CDR2 FQGNSA. V was shortened by 1 base and J by 8 bases, with 17 bases between the two germline ends. This CDR3 region has 16 residues. The CDR3 here is CASSLVPGGVSEKLFF. In DNA, the CDR3 is TGTGCCAGCAGCTTAGTTCCAGGCGGGGTCTCGGAAAAACTGTTTTTT.

The table lists this clone with a count of one. The chain is built from TRBV7-2 and TRBJ2-7; tentatively, D is TRBD1 (6 bases). Germline CDR1 SGHTA, CDR2 FQGNSA. The CDR3 loop spans 14 amino acids. V dropped 6 bases and J dropped 7 bases, with 19 bases sitting between them. The CDR3 here is CASSTTTGLGEQYF. The DNA for the CDR3 is TGTGCCAGCAGTACAACCACAGGGCTGGGGGAGCAGTACTTC.

The rearrangement joins TRBV27 to TRBJ1-5, with 9 bases matching TRBD1. Losses at the gene ends were 4 bases for V and 6 bases for J; bases not matched to a gene: 10. Germline V gives CDR1 MNHEY, CDR2 SMNVEV (reference sequence). The CDR3 length is 16 residues. CDR3 bases: TGTGCCAGCAGTTCCGGGACAGGGTTTACCAGTCAGCCCCAGCATTTT. Its protein is CASSSGTGFTSQPQHF.

J is TRBJ2-1 and V is TRBV30, with TRBD2 matching 13 bases. The CDR3 runs 20 residues. Germline CDR1 GTSNPN, CDR2 SVGIG (reference sequence). With 3 bases clipped from V and 4 bases from J, the junction kept 18 bases outside the gene matches. CDR3 bases: TGTGCCTGGAGCTCATACCAGACTAGCGGGAGGCACCTATTTTACAATGAGCAGTTCTTC. It codes for CAWSSYQTSGRHLFYNEQFF.

In this sample, this clone turned up once. The chain couples TRBV5-1 to TRBJ2-2; TRBD2 matches 10 bases. This CDR3 has 15 amino acids. Looked up from germline, CDR1 is SGHRS and CDR2 is YFSETQ. The V gene end was trimmed by 6 bases and the J gene end by 3 bases; junction bases not matched to a gene: 5. Written as DNA, the CDR3 is TGCGCCAGCACTGACCTAGCGGGAGACACCGGGGAGCTGTTTTTT. As protein: CASTDLAGDTGELFF.

V and J are TRBV14 and TRBJ1-3; no clear D gene. V lost 1 base to trimming and J lost 4 bases, with 11 bases between them. The V gene's germline CDR1 is SGHDN and CDR2 FVKESK. CDR3 length equals 15 residues. CDR3 sequence reads: CASSQALGAGNTIYF. In DNA, the CDR3 is TGTGCCAGCAGCCAAGCTCTAGGAGCCGGAAACACCATATATTTT.

The chain recombines TRBV11-2 with TRBJ2-5, with a possible D match to TRBD2 (6 bases). The CDR3 has 15 residues. The V gene lost 5 bases and the J gene lost 1 base, with 14 bases spanning the gap. Germline V CDR1 and CDR2: SGHAT, FQNNGV. This chain's CDR3 is CASSVEGRRQETQYF. DNA of the CDR3: TGTGCCAGCAGCGTGGAGGGACGGCGCCAAGAGACCCAGTACTTC.

This chain links TRBV4-2 with TRBJ2-7; D not certain. The CDR3 spans 13 residues. The germline V gene encodes CDR1 LGHNA and CDR2 YNFKEQ. The germline V and J ends were trimmed by 4 bases and 2 bases, with 9 bases remaining between them. The CDR3 spells CASSPSEPYEQYF. CDR3 nucleotides: TGTGCCAGCAGCCCCTCCGAGCCCTACGAGCAGTACTTC.

The chain has TRBV19 and TRBJ1-2; tentative D call: TRBD1 (5 bases). Trimming took off 7 bases at V and 4 bases at J, with 13 bases between the two ends. The CDR3 spans 13 residues. CDR1 and CDR2 from the germline V gene are LNHDA and SQIVND (reference sequence). CDR3 sequence reads: CASTPLTVYGYTF. CDR3 in DNA: TGTGCCAGTACCCCGTTGACAGTCTATGGCTACACCTTC.

This clone is a singleton in its sample. The CDR3 reads CASSQGNGSPLHF. The CDR3 bases are TGCGCCAGCAGCCAAGGAAACGGTTCACCCCTCCACTTT. This chain connects TRBV4-3 to TRBJ1-6; D is unresolved. The CDR3 loop spans 13 amino acids. V was cut by 1 base and J by 9 bases, with 7 bases left in between. Germline CDR1 reads LGHNA; CDR2 reads YSLEER.

This chain joins TRBV6-1 and TRBJ1-3; TRBD1 might be the D (6 bases). In germline, CDR1 is MNHNS, CDR2 SASEGT. The germline V and J ends were trimmed by 4 bases and 4 bases, with 11 bases remaining between them. The CDR3 spans 14 residues. The CDR3 DNA reads TGTGCCAGCAGTGTCACAGGGTCCGGAAACACCATATATTTT. This sequence encodes CASSVTGSGNTIYF.

The rearrangement links TRBV7-8 to TRBJ2-1, with D unresolved. V lost 4 bases, J lost 2 bases, and 18 bases lay in between. Germline CDR1 SGHVS, CDR2 FQNEAQ. The CDR3 length is 17 residues. The CDR3 protein is CASSSQPAGQAYNEQFF. The CDR3 DNA reads TGTGCCAGCAGCTCCCAACCTGCCGGTCAGGCCTACAATGAGCAGTTCTTC.

This sequence joins TRBV7-2 and TRBJ2-5, with 11 bases that match TRBD2. The V gene's germline CDR1 is SGHTA and CDR2 FQGNSA. The CDR3 totals 16 residues. Trimming cost V 3 bases and J 1 base; bases outside gene matches: 4. The DNA of the CDR3 is TGTGCCAGCAGCTTCGGAGGACTAGCGGGCCAAGAGACCCAGTACTTC. Translating gives CASSFGGLAGQETQYF.

This clone was seen more than once but under ten times. The chain has TRBV30 and TRBJ2-3; D perhaps matches TRBD2 (6 bases). In germline, CDR1 is GTSNPN, CDR2 SVGIG (reference sequence). The CDR3 has 13 residues. The V gene lost 1 base and the J gene lost 9 bases, with 14 bases spanning the gap. The CDR3, as DNA: TGTGCCTGGAGTGCTGGGACTGGGGGGACGCAGTATTTT. Encoded protein: CAWSAGTGGTQYF.

The rearrangement joins TRBV9 to TRBJ2-3, with 8 bases identical to TRBD2. The CDR3 spans 17 residues. Trimming at V came to 4 bases and at J to 5 bases, leaving 15 bases not matched to a gene. CDR1 is SGDLS, CDR2 YYNGEE, per germline. The CDR3 DNA follows: TGTGCCAGCAGCATCAGTGTTGGGACTAGGGTAGGAGATACGCAGTATTTT. Translating it yields CASSISVGTRVGDTQYF.

This sequence joins TRBV7-9 and TRBJ2-3; 7 nucleotides line up with TRBD2. The germline CDR1 and CDR2 sequences are SEHNR and FQNEAQ (reference sequence). The trim removed 2 bases at V and 2 bases at J, leaving 7 bases unmatched. The length of the CDR3 is 16 residues. The CDR3 nucleotides read TGTGCCAGCAGCTTATCTAGCGGCACATACACAGATACGCAGTATTTT. It is translated as CASSLSSGTYTDTQYF.

This chain uses TRBV7-3 with TRBJ2-1, with 7 bases that match TRBD1. Germline lookup yields CDR1 SGHTA and CDR2 FQGTGA. This CDR3 is 13 amino acids long. V was clipped by 3 bases and J by 6 bases; unmatched bases: 2. CDR3 sequence reads: CASSLRQGNEQFF. In DNA, the CDR3 is TGTGCCAGCAGCTTGCGACAGGGCAATGAGCAGTTCTTC.

The chain carries TRBV6-4 and TRBJ2-3; 10 nucleotides agree with TRBD2. The trim removed 2 bases at V and 1 base at J, leaving 6 bases unmatched. This CDR3 is built from 17 residues. The germline V gene has CDR1 MRHNA and CDR2 SNTAGT. The CDR3 loop reads CASSDLPGTSGTDTQYF. The DNA for the CDR3 is TGTGCCAGCAGTGACCTTCCGGGGACTAGCGGCACAGATACGCAGTATTTT.

The rearrangement joins TRBV23-1 to TRBJ1-2, with 8 positions matching TRBD1. TRBV23-1 is identified as an open reading frame with a role that is uncertain. This CDR3 region has 14 residues. J lost 2 bases, V lost 4 bases, and 3 bases had no gene match. As DNA, the CDR3 is TGCGCCAGCAGTCTACGGACAGGGAACTATGGCTACACCTTC. It yields the protein CASSLRTGNYGYTF.

The rearrangement links TRBV7-3 to TRBJ2-5; TRBD2 agrees at 15 bases. The CDR3 loop spans 16 amino acids. Germline lookup yields CDR1 SGHTA and CDR2 FQGTGA. V trimming: 4 bases; J trimming: 5 bases; junction bases outside the gene matches: 5. CDR3 loop: CASSSGLAGGRETQYF. CDR3 in DNA: TGTGCCAGCAGCTCTGGACTAGCGGGGGGGAGGGAGACCCAGTACTTC.

The rearrangement links TRBV10-3 to TRBJ1-2; TRBD1 aligns across 8 bases. Trimming took 4 bases from V and 0 from J; bases not matched to a gene: 7. From germline, CDR1 is ENHRY and CDR2 SYGVKD. This CDR3 contains 16 residues. CDR3 loop: CAISGGQGNANYGYTF. The CDR3 DNA reads TGTGCCATCAGTGGAGGACAGGGTAATGCTAACTATGGCTACACCTTC.

This clone came up once. This chain links TRBV9 with TRBJ2-7; the D gene is possibly TRBD1 (6 bases). Germline loops: CDR1 SGDLS, CDR2 YYNGEE. V lost 3 bases and J 5 bases, leaving 12 bases between the germline ends. This CDR3 is built from 13 residues. The CDR3 sequence: CASSARQGNEQYF. The CDR3 DNA follows: TGTGCCAGCAGCGCCCGTCAGGGGAACGAGCAGTACTTC.

The chain is built from TRBV4-3 and TRBJ1-1, with D tentatively TRBD1 (6 bases). Germline V gives CDR1 LGHNA, CDR2 YSLEER. V dropped 6 bases and J dropped 5 bases, with 13 bases sitting between them. The CDR3 is made up of 13 amino acids. The chain's CDR3 is CASRETGRTEAFF. As DNA, the CDR3 is TGCGCCAGCAGGGAAACAGGGCGAACTGAAGCTTTCTTT.

This chain links TRBV30 with TRBJ2-5; 10 bases match TRBD2. Germline V gene data show CDR1 as GTSNPN and CDR2 as SVGIG (reference sequence). The CDR3 spans 14 residues. The J segment lost 5 bases and the V segment lost 2 bases, leaving 5 bases of the junction unmatched. The DNA of the CDR3 is TGTGCCTGGAGTCTAGCGGGAGTTTCTGAGACCCAGTACTTC. Amino acids: CAWSLAGVSETQYF.

V and J are TRBV6-5 and TRBJ1-3; D ambiguous. CDR3 length equals 15 residues. The V gene's germline CDR1 is MNHEY and CDR2 SVGAGI. Trimming stripped 0 bases from V and 4 bases from J, with 10 bases between. CDR3 bases: TGTGCCAGCAGTTACTCGACCCCGGGAGGAAACACCATATATTTT. Translation: CASSYSTPGGNTIYF.